This is a list of T cell receptor beta chains from one sample in a study of tumor-infiltrating lymphocytes in primary liver carcinoma. TCRdb reprocessed the multiplex PCR reads via MiXCR and lists one record per CDR3 protein. Of over 75,000 distinct CDR3 sequences listed, 65% to 70% were seen once; the top ten hold roughly 27%. Material for sequencing was tumor-adjacent normal liver tissue. Every receptor here comes from a middle-aged man with primary liver carcinoma and hepatitis B virus infection. Each CDR3 is given with its conserved first and last residue. D genes are given only for firm matches. Where a row states a size, it is once, few, many or the class of an expanded clone; other rows omit it.

j_gene: TRBJ1-2
abundance: many
d_gene: .
v_gene: TRBV5-4
CDR3nt: TGTGCCAGCAGCAAGGACGGACGGGACTGGCCCTATGGCTACACCTTC
CDR3aa: CASSKDGRDWPYGYTF

j_gene: TRBJ1-5
abundance: .
d_gene: .
v_gene: TRBV28
CDR3nt: TGTGCCAGCAGTTTTTACAGTTATAACAATCAGCCCCAGCATTTT
CDR3aa: CASSFYSYNNQPQHF

j_gene: TRBJ1-4
abundance: many
d_gene: TRBD1
v_gene: TRBV29-1
CDR3nt: TGCAGCGTTCTGACAGGGTTCGGGGAAAAACTGTTTTTT
CDR3aa: CSVLTGFGEKLFF

j_gene: TRBJ2-1
abundance: .
d_gene: .
v_gene: TRBV11-2
CDR3nt: TGTGCCAGCAGCGTACCGATCGGGACGATAAAAAATGAACAGTTCTTC
CDR3aa: CASSVPIGTIKNEQFF

j_gene: TRBJ1-6
abundance: .
d_gene: .
v_gene: TRBV20-1
CDR3nt: TGCAGTGCTAGAGATGGGGACACCGATTCACCCCTCCACTTT
CDR3aa: CSARDGDTDSPLHF

j_gene: TRBJ2-7
abundance: once
d_gene: .
v_gene: TRBV11-2
CDR3nt: TGTGCCAGCAGCCTAGATCCGTCAGGGTACAAGCAGTACTTC
CDR3aa: CASSLDPSGYKQYF

j_gene: TRBJ2-1
abundance: .
d_gene: .
v_gene: TRBV11-2
CDR3nt: TGTGCCAGCAGCGTAAATGACGCCTACGAGCAGTTCTTC
CDR3aa: CASSVNDAYEQFF

j_gene: TRBJ2-2
abundance: many
d_gene: TRBD2
v_gene: TRBV6-1
CDR3nt: TGTGCCAGCACTTCGGGACTAGCCAACTCCGGGGAGCTGTTTTTT
CDR3aa: CASTSGLANSGELFF

j_gene: TRBJ2-5
abundance: .
d_gene: TRBD1
v_gene: TRBV11-1
CDR3nt: TGTGCCAGCAGCCCGCCCTCGGAGGACAGGAAGGACTCCCAAGAGACACAGTACTTC
CDR3aa: CASSPPSEDRKDSQETQYF

j_gene: TRBJ1-5
abundance: .
d_gene: .
v_gene: TRBV28
CDR3nt: TGTGCCAGCAGTTTCCCACCCGGCCGGGGGAATCAGCCCCAGCATTTT
CDR3aa: CASSFPPGRGNQPQHF

j_gene: TRBJ1-1
abundance: .
d_gene: .
v_gene: TRBV6-5
CDR3nt: TGTGCCAGCGGTTACGGTGGGGCGAGCACTGAAGCTTTCTTT
CDR3aa: CASGYGGASTEAFF

j_gene: TRBJ2-3
abundance: .
d_gene: .
v_gene: TRBV11-2
CDR3nt: TGTGCCAGCAGCTTAGGGTCGTGGCGGTGGGAGGCAGATACGCAGTATTTT
CDR3aa: CASSLGSWRWEADTQYF

j_gene: TRBJ2-7
abundance: .
d_gene: .
v_gene: TRBV19
CDR3nt: TGTGCCAGTAGTCCTCGACAGAACTCCTACGAGCAGTACTTC
CDR3aa: CASSPRQNSYEQYF

j_gene: TRBJ2-2
abundance: many
d_gene: TRBD1
v_gene: TRBV10-3
CDR3nt: TGTGCCATCACCGGGGACAGACTCACCGGGGAGCTGTTTTTT
CDR3aa: CAITGDRLTGELFF

j_gene: TRBJ2-1
abundance: .
d_gene: .
v_gene: TRBV30
CDR3nt: TGTGCCTGGACGGCAGGTGCGGGCCAGTCGTACAATGAGCAGTTCTTC
CDR3aa: CAWTAGAGQSYNEQFF

j_gene: TRBJ1-1
abundance: .
d_gene: .
v_gene: TRBV5-4
CDR3nt: TGTGCCAGCAGCTTGGAAATGGGGTTGAACACTGAAGTTTTCTTT
CDR3aa: CASSLEMGLNTEVFF

j_gene: TRBJ2-1
abundance: .
d_gene: .
v_gene: TRBV6-5
CDR3nt: TGTGTCAGGAGGGAAGACAGGAGCTCCTACAATGAGCAGTTCTTC
CDR3aa: CVRREDRSSYNEQFF

j_gene: TRBJ2-1
abundance: many
d_gene: TRBD2
v_gene: TRBV4-1
CDR3nt: TGCGCCAGCAGCCATCCTAGCGGGAGGGGGGACTCCTACAATGAGCAGTTCTTC
CDR3aa: CASSHPSGRGDSYNEQFF

j_gene: TRBJ1-2
abundance: few
d_gene: .
v_gene: TRBV28
CDR3nt: TGTGCCAGCAGTCCATACTCCCTGCGTAGAAACTATGGCTACACCTTC
CDR3aa: CASSPYSLRRNYGYTF

j_gene: TRBJ1-2
abundance: many
d_gene: TRBD1
v_gene: TRBV4-2
CDR3nt: TGTGCCAGCAGCCCCGGACAGGGGGGAAGGTACTATGGCTACACCTTC
CDR3aa: CASSPGQGGRYYGYTF

j_gene: TRBJ2-7
abundance: once
d_gene: .
v_gene: TRBV11-2
CDR3nt: TGTGCCAGTAGCCTCAACGGGACTCTACCCTACGAGCAGTACTTC
CDR3aa: CASSLNGTLPYEQYF

j_gene: TRBJ2-1
abundance: .
d_gene: TRBD2
v_gene: TRBV11-2
CDR3nt: TGTGTCAGCAGCTTAGGTCAGCGGGAGGCGTTCAACTCCTACAATGAGAAGTTCTTC
CDR3aa: CVSSLGQREAFNSYNEKFF

j_gene: TRBJ1-2
abundance: .
d_gene: .
v_gene: TRBV6-5
CDR3nt: TGTACCAGCAGTTACGGGGATAGCACTTCCTATGGCTACACCTTC
CDR3aa: CTSSYGDSTSYGYTF

j_gene: TRBJ2-1
abundance: once
d_gene: .
v_gene: TRBV5-4
CDR3nt: TGTGCCGGCAGCGCCGGTTACAGCTCCCATAATGAGCAGTTCTTC
CDR3aa: CAGSAGYSSHNEQFF

j_gene: TRBJ2-5
abundance: few
d_gene: .
v_gene: TRBV20-1
CDR3nt: TGCAGAGGATACGTGCAAGAGACCCAGTACTTC
CDR3aa: CRGYVQETQYF

j_gene: TRBJ2-1
abundance: .
d_gene: TRBD1
v_gene: TRBV6-1
CDR3nt: TGTGCCAGCAGTAAAGTCCCGGGACAGACGGGCAATGAGCGGTTCTTC
CDR3aa: CASSKVPGQTGNERFF